What follows are 24 T cell receptor beta chains derived from one specimen sequenced in a study of graft-versus-host responses after intestinal transplantation. Both intraepithelial and lamina propria lymphocytes were released by processing graft tissue. Some clones are missing from TCRdb's copy, which holds only in-frame ones; the method was immunoSEQ multiplex PCR. The table lists over 9,500 clones, 60% to 85% of them singletons. The input for sequencing was ileum tissue, taken around 450 days after intestinal transplantation. The source of these receptors is a human patient who received an intestinal transplant, so some T cells may come from the graft donor.

The chain combines TRBV28 with TRBJ1-6, with D uncertain. Germline-derived CDR1 and CDR2 are MDHEN and SYDVKM. The CDR3 runs to 15 residues. The ends were cut back, 4 bases at V and 0 bases at J, with 7 bases in the middle. CDR3 protein: CASSYRSSYNSPLHF. CDR3 nucleotide sequence: TGTGCCAGCAGTTACCGAAGCTCCTATAATTCACCCCTCCACTTT.

This rearrangement joins TRBV12-5 to TRBJ1-2, with D perhaps TRBD1 (5 bases). CDR1 is LGHNT and CDR2 is FRNRAP in the germline V gene. CDR3 length equals 16 residues. Deletions cut 6 bases from V and 0 bases from J, with 17 bases between. CDR3: CASGARGISSNYGYTF. DNA for the CDR3: TGTGCTAGTGGCGCTCGGGGGATCTCCTCTAACTATGGCTACACCTTC.

The gene calls are TRBV5-3 and TRBJ2-7, with D possibly TRBD2 on 6 matching bases. TRBV5-3 is designated an ORF whose function remains uncertain. The CDR3 is 17 amino acids. The V end was cut by 1 base, the J end by 1 base, with 18 bases between. The CDR3 spells CARSLHNRDCESYEQYF. The CDR3, as DNA: TGTGCCAGAAGCTTGCACAACCGGGACTGCGAATCCTACGAGCAGTACTTC.

The chain carries TRBV9 and TRBJ2-5; the D gene could be TRBD1 or TRBD2 (5 bases each). The V and J ends lost 4 bases and 5 bases respectively, with 18 bases between them. Germline values: CDR1 SGDLS, CDR2 YYNGEE. The CDR3 totals 15 residues. The DNA for the CDR3 is TGTGCCAGCAGCCCCCCCCGAGGGGACCTGGAGACCCAGTACTTC. Encoded protein: CASSPPRGDLETQYF.

Only a few counts were recorded for this clone. The chain links TRBV5-1 to TRBJ2-1; no clear D gene. V lost 4 bases and J lost 6, with 8 bases in between. Per germline, CDR1 SGHRS and CDR2 YFSETQ. The CDR3 is 12 residues long. CDR3 residues: CASSLNFNEQFF. The CDR3 DNA reads TGCGCCAGCAGCCTCAACTTCAATGAGCAGTTCTTC. Based on the CDR3 plus reference TRBV5-1 and TRBJ2-1, the full variable domain is KAGVTQTPRYLIKTRGQQVTLSCSPISGHRSVSWYQQTPGQGLQFLFEYFSETQRNKGNFPGRFSGRQFSNSRSEMNVSTLELGDSALYLCASSLNFNEQFFGPGTRLTVL.

This chain connects TRBV5-4 to TRBJ1-2; D perhaps matches TRBD1 (5 bases). Trimming shortened V by 4 bases and J by 4 bases, and 17 bases separated the two germline ends. The CDR3 runs to 15 residues. Germline CDR1 is SGHNT and CDR2 is YYREEE (reference sequence). The CDR3 DNA reads TGTGCCAGCAGCCCGGGGTTGGGGACCTCCTATGGCTACACCTTC. It encodes CASSPGLGTSYGYTF.

The rearrangement joins TRBV9 to TRBJ2-7; D unresolved. CDR3 size: 11 residues. V lost 4 bases and J lost 2, with 4 bases in between. Germline V gives CDR1 SGDLS, CDR2 YYNGEE. In nucleotides, the CDR3 is TGTGCCAGCAGCATTACCTACGAGCAGTACTTC. Its protein is CASSITYEQYF.

This sequence joins TRBV6-6 and TRBJ2-3; D remains unclear. The V end lost 4 bases, the J end lost 0 bases, and 8 bases lay between the germline ends. This CDR3 region has 14 residues. Per germline, CDR1 MNHNY and CDR2 SVGAGI (reference sequence). CDR3 DNA sequence: TGTGCCAGCAGTTTGAGGAGTAGCACAGATACGCAGTATTTT. Residues: CASSLRSSTDTQYF.

This rearrangement joins TRBV5-4 to TRBJ2-7; D ambiguous. This CDR3 comprises 13 residues. CDR1 and CDR2 from the germline V gene are SGHNT and YYREEE (reference sequence). V lost 5 bases to trimming and J lost 3 bases, with 12 bases between them. The CDR3 spells CASSRVSDYEQYF. For the CDR3, the DNA is TGTGCCAGCAGTCGAGTCAGTGACTACGAGCAGTACTTC. Using reference TRBV5-4 and TRBJ2-7 for the parts outside the CDR3, the full variable domain is ETGVTQSPTHLIKTRGQQVTLRCSSQSGHNTVSWYQQALGQGPQFIFQYYREEENGRGNFPPRFSGLQFPNYSSELNVNALELDDSALYLCASSRVSDYEQYFGPGTRLTVT.

V and J are TRBV4-1 and TRBJ2-1; 11 nucleotides match TRBD2. Germline loops: CDR1 MGHRA, CDR2 YSYEKL. V trimming: 4 bases; J trimming: 9 bases; junction bases outside the gene matches: 11. The CDR3 sequence is 16 residues long. The chain's CDR3 is CASSLPRLAGSSEQFF. As DNA, the CDR3 is TGCGCCAGCAGCCTACCTAGACTAGCGGGGAGTAGTGAGCAGTTCTTC.

The chain has TRBV6-6 and TRBJ1-2; D remains ambiguous. Germline V gives CDR1 MNHNY, CDR2 SVGAGI (reference sequence). The CDR3 length is 13 residues. Trimming shortened V by 2 bases and J by 6 bases, and 10 bases separated the two germline ends. The CDR3 is CASSYRQSDGYTF. The CDR3 nucleotides read TGTGCCAGCAGTTACCGCCAGAGCGATGGCTACACCTTC.

J is TRBJ2-5 and V is TRBV25-1, with 7 bases lining up with TRBD2. Trimming cost V 5 bases and J 4 bases; bases outside gene matches: 13. The germline gives CDR1 MGHDK, CDR2 SYGVNS. The CDR3 extends over 16 amino acids. CDR3 DNA: TGTGCCAGCAGTCCACGGGAAGCGGGGTTGGGAGAGACCCAGTACTTC. Translating it yields CASSPREAGLGETQYF.

V gene TRBV5-6 combines with J gene TRBJ1-6; 8 positions agree with TRBD1. The V gene's germline CDR1 is SGHDT and CDR2 YYEEEE. The ends lost 4 bases at V and 7 bases at J; junction bases unmatched: 7. The CDR3 sequence is 15 residues long. For the CDR3, the DNA is TGTGCCAGCAGCAGAGGACAGGGTCTCAATTCACCCCTCCACTTT. It encodes CASSRGQGLNSPLHF. Full variable domain (missing parts from reference TRBV5-6 and TRBJ1-6): DAGVTQSPTHLIKTRGQQVTLRCSPKSGHDTVSWYQQALGQGPQFIFQYYEEEERQRGNFPDRFSGHQFPNYSSELNVNALLLGDSALYLCASSRGQGLNSPLHFGNGTRLTVT.

As regards this clone: At one boundary the junction diverges from the germline segment, which might be a read error. V usage is TRBV6-1 and J usage is TRBJ1-6, with 7 bases that match TRBD1. The V gene's germline CDR1 is MNHNS and CDR2 SASEGT. This CDR3 comprises 16 residues. The CDR3 nucleotides are TGTGCCAGCAGCGAAGACAGGGCCACACGTAATTCACCCCTCCACTTT. As protein: CASSEDRATRNSPLHF.

CDR3 nucleotide sequence: TGCGCCAGCAGCTCGGGACAGGCCCCCCGCGGATTAGGTGGAAACACCATATATTTT. As protein: CASSSGQAPRGLGGNTIYF. J is TRBJ1-3 and V is TRBV5-1, with TRBD1 matching 8 bases. The CDR3 has 19 residues. Germline-derived CDR1 and CDR2 are SGHRS and YFSETQ. Trimming removed 3 bases from V and 3 bases from J; junction bases left unmatched: 17.

The chain joins TRBV6-1 to TRBJ1-6, with 9 bases matching TRBD1. Germline V gene sequence: CDR1 MNHNS, CDR2 SASEGT. With 7 bases clipped from V and 7 bases from J, the junction kept 5 bases outside the gene matches. This CDR3 is 14 amino acids long. The CDR3 region has the DNA TGTGCCAGCATCTGGGACAGGGCCAATTCACCCCTCCACTTT. It is translated as CASIWDRANSPLHF.

The gene calls are TRBV7-3 and TRBJ2-7, with a possible D match to TRBD1 (6 bases). V shed 0 bases and J shed 2 bases, with 17 bases lying between them. This CDR3 has 17 amino acids. CDR1 and CDR2 (germline): SGHTA, FQGTGA. The chain's CDR3 is CASSLTPNGQPTYEQYF. In DNA form, the CDR3 reads TGTGCCAGCAGCTTAACCCCAAATGGACAGCCTACCTACGAGCAGTACTTC.

The gene calls are TRBV5-4 and TRBJ1-2; D may be TRBD1 (5 bases). This CDR3 spans 14 amino acids. Looked up from germline, CDR1 is SGHNT and CDR2 is YYREEE (reference sequence). Trimming took 7 bases from V and 8 from J, leaving 21 bases between them. The CDR3 protein is CASGPGTSLGGYTF. Here the CDR3 DNA reads TGTGCCAGCGGCCCTGGGACCTCCCTGGGAGGCTACACCTTC.

This rearrangement joins TRBV6-6 to TRBJ1-1; the D gene is possibly TRBD1 (6 bases). This CDR3 is built from 15 residues. The germline V and J ends were trimmed by 8 bases and 2 bases, with 18 bases remaining between them. Germline CDR1 and CDR2: MNHNY and SVGAGI (reference sequence). Written as DNA, the CDR3 is TGTGCCAGCCGCTACGCTGGGGGGCCCAACACTGAAGCTTTCTTT. Residues: CASRYAGGPNTEAFF.

This clone was seen a single time. The rearrangement uses TRBV4-1 and TRBJ1-2; possible D gene TRBD1, 6 bases. The CDR3 has 17 amino acids. With 4 bases removed from V and 0 bases from J, the gap between germline ends came to 18 bases. Germline CDR1 is MGHRA and CDR2 is YSYEKL. For the CDR3, the DNA is TGCGCCAGCAGCCCTTACAGGGTAAATGCGGCTAACTATGGCTACACCTTC. Translating it yields CASSPYRVNAANYGYTF.

The chain joins TRBV5-1 to TRBJ1-1; a weak D match, TRBD1 (5 bases). The V gene lost 3 bases and the J gene lost 0 bases, with 9 bases spanning the gap. This CDR3 is built from 14 residues. Germline V CDR1 and CDR2: SGHRS, YFSETQ. The CDR3, as DNA: TGCGCCAGCAGCTGGGGCAGGGTGAACACTGAAGCTTTCTTT. This gives the protein CASSWGRVNTEAFF.

This clone was counted a few times. The CDR3 nucleotides read TGTGCCAGCAGCTTATCAACTTCACCCCTCCACTTT. It yields the protein CASSLSTSPLHF. The J gene is TRBJ1-6, the V gene TRBV11-2; D not resolved. This CDR3 has 12 amino acids. V was pared by 2 bases and J by 9 bases, with 5 bases between. Germline CDR1 SGHAT, CDR2 FQNNGV.

The table lists this clone with a few counts. The chain is built from TRBV15 and TRBJ1-2; possible D gene TRBD1, 5 bases. V was pared by 4 bases and J by 4 bases, with 10 bases between. CDR3 length equals 13 residues. Germline CDR1 is LNHNV and CDR2 is YYDKDF (reference sequence). For the CDR3, the DNA is TGTGCCACCAGCACTGAGACAGCCTATGGCTACACCTTC. It is translated as CATSTETAYGYTF.

The chain combines TRBV6-4 with TRBJ2-2; no definite D call. V was clipped by 4 bases and J by 5 bases, with 8 bases between them. The CDR3 has 13 residues. CDR1 and CDR2 from the germline V gene are MRHNA and SNTAGT. This CDR3 reads CASSGSETGELFF. The CDR3 bases are TGTGCCAGCAGTGGGTCGGAAACCGGGGAGCTGTTTTTT.